This T cell receptor (beta chain) was identified during a study of regulatory T cells in long-lasting Graves disease. Turning to the study itself: Antithyroid drugs had been given to newly diagnosed Graves' patients for under 3 months.

V was clipped by 4 bases and J by 4 bases, with 7 bases between them. The CDR3 loop spans 11 amino acids. The germline V gene has CDR1 GTSNPN and CDR2 SVGIG (reference sequence). In building TCR beta libraries, iRepertoire HTBI primers were used together with Arm-PCR of CDR3 regions. TCRdb re-called the multiplex PCR reads through MiXCR, storing one row per CDR3 protein. Of 400,000 to 450,000 distinct CDR3 sequences listed, around 14% are singletons. Time point described: newly diagnosed GD, antithyroid drugs for less than 3 months. Making the TCR library involved RNA that had been extracted from PBMCs. The same specimen was also included in a second study, on T cells in Graves' hyperthyroidism and ophthalmopathy. That work adds: Exclusion of patients followed from uncontrolled infection, other autoimmune disease, pregnancy or lactation. Appearing also in blood were most of the thyroid clonotypes expanded above 0.001. From stable hyperthyroidism, ophthalmopathy was set apart by a 13 V-J model.

The source of this sequence is a young woman with Graves disease. J is TRBJ1-1 and V is TRBV30; no reliable D call. Sequencing was performed on peripheral blood mononuclear cells (PBMCs), taken at new diagnosis, from a patient treated with antithyroid drugs. CDR3 sequence: CAWNLGTEAFF. The CDR3, as DNA: TGTGCCTGGAACTTGGGCACTGAAGCTTTCTTT.